The 13 T cell receptor beta chains listed next were all sequenced from one sample in a study of T cell responses to AZD1222 COVID-19 vaccine. The table came from immunoSEQ multiplex PCR; TCRdb's copy has only in-frame clones and leaves some out. The sample carries roughly 140,000 clones, approximately 78% recorded once. The material sequenced was peripheral blood, taken on day 0 of MenACWY control vaccination. These receptors were taken from an adult in good health.

This clone was seen once. The CDR3 loop reads CASSFTGGETQYF. Here the CDR3 DNA reads TGTGCCAGCAGTTTTACAGGGGGAGAGACCCAGTACTTC. The V and J genes are TRBV12-3 or TRBV12-4 and TRBJ2-5; 8 positions match TRBD1. With V trimmed by 3 bases and J by 4 bases, 1 base remained unmatched. This CDR3 has 13 residues.

The rearrangement uses TRBV24-1 and TRBJ1-4, with D maybe TRBD1 (6 bases). V shed 5 bases and J shed 0 bases, with 18 bases lying between them. This CDR3 has 18 amino acids. CDR1 is KGHDR and CDR2 is SFDVKD in the germline V gene. The CDR3 region is CATSVTGLNTTTNEKLFF. The CDR3 bases are TGTGCCACCAGTGTCACAGGGTTGAACACCACAACTAATGAAAAACTGTTTTTT.

In its sample, this clone was seen a few times. The rearrangement joins TRBV6-5 to TRBJ1-6, with 9 bases aligning to TRBD1. Germline assignment: CDR1 MNHEY and CDR2 SVGAGI. This CDR3 spans 15 amino acids. J gave up 7 bases and V 10 bases, and 11 bases lay outside the gene matches. The CDR3 nucleotides are TGTGCCATCCTACCGGACAGGGGAACCAATTCACCCCTCCACTTT. Translated: CAILPDRGTNSPLHF.

In this sample, this clone turned up once. The chain recombines TRBV19 with TRBJ2-7; TRBD1 matches at 10 bases. The CDR3 spans 15 residues. V was pared by 5 bases and J by 0 bases, with 4 bases of the junction left unmatched. Germline V lookup: CDR1 LNHDA, CDR2 SQIVND (reference sequence). The CDR3: CASSLRDRGSYEQYF. For the CDR3, the DNA is TGTGCCAGTAGTTTACGGGACAGGGGCTCCTACGAGCAGTACTTC.

The chain links TRBV6-1 to TRBJ1-4; D gene unclear. The germline V gene has CDR1 MNHNS and CDR2 SASEGT. The CDR3 runs to 16 residues. V lost 2 bases and J 1 base, leaving 11 bases between the germline ends. The CDR3 bases are TGTGCCAGCAGTGAATCTCACGGCCAAACTAATGAAAAACTGTTTTTT. This gives the protein CASSESHGQTNEKLFF.

The rearrangement joins TRBV2 to TRBJ2-3; 11 positions agree with TRBD1. Germline CDR1 SNHLY, CDR2 FYNNEI. The junction had 13 bases not matched to a gene; V was cut back by 7 bases and J by 1 base. The CDR3 runs 18 residues. The CDR3 coding sequence is TGTGCCAGCACCGTCCCGGGACAGGGGGTTAAGGGCACAGATACGCAGTATTTT. Protein sequence: CASTVPGQGVKGTDTQYF.

This chain connects TRBV7-3 to TRBJ2-5, with D perhaps matching TRBD1 (5 bases). V lost 2 bases, J lost 3 bases, and 10 bases lay in between. CDR3 length: 14 residues. CDR1 and CDR2 (germline): SGHTA, FQGTGA. CDR3 sequence reads: CASSLGPGKETQYF. The CDR3 nucleotides read TGTGCCAGCAGCTTAGGGCCAGGGAAAGAGACCCAGTACTTC.

By proportion, this clone is medium-sized. J is TRBJ1-2 and V is TRBV12-3 or TRBV12-4, with D perhaps matching TRBD1 (6 bases). The CDR3 consists of 13 residues. Trimming stripped 5 bases from V and 3 bases from J, with 10 bases between. This CDR3 is CASSTRGDYGYTF. The CDR3 region has the DNA TGTGCCAGCAGTACGAGGGGGGACTATGGCTACACCTTC.

V usage is TRBV6-6 and J usage is TRBJ1-3; TRBD1 agrees at 7 bases. This CDR3 comprises 16 residues. With V trimmed by 6 bases and J by 0 bases, 8 bases remained unmatched. The germline gives CDR1 MNHNY, CDR2 SVGAGI (reference sequence). CDR3 loop: CASRRTGTRSGNTIYF. The CDR3 region has the DNA TGTGCCAGCAGAAGGACAGGAACCCGCTCTGGAAACACCATATATTTT.

V usage is TRBV7-2 and J usage is TRBJ2-7; the D is unclear. The CDR3 has 13 amino acids. From germline, CDR1 is SGHTA and CDR2 FQGNSA. Trimming removed 3 bases at V and 3 bases at J, with 9 bases between. The DNA for the CDR3 is TGTGCCAGCAGCTTTAACGTTGGCTACGAGCAGTACTTC. It codes for CASSFNVGYEQYF.

The rearrangement joins TRBV2 to TRBJ1-6, with D maybe TRBD1 (6 bases). Trimming removed 7 bases at V and 10 bases at J, with 23 bases between. This CDR3 comprises 16 residues. Looked up from germline, CDR1 is SNHLY and CDR2 is FYNNEI. The CDR3 DNA reads TGTGCCAGCAAGAGGGGAGACAGGACGGCGTGGTCACCCCTCCACTTT. It codes for CASKRGDRTAWSPLHF. Full variable domain (outside the CDR3, taken from reference TRBV2 and TRBJ1-6): EPEVTQTPSHQVTQMGQEVILRCVPISNHLYFYWYRQILGQKVEFLVSFYNNEISEKSEIFDDQFSVERPDGSNFTLKIRSTKLEDSAMYFCASKRGDRTAWSPLHFGNGTRLTVT.

V usage is TRBV10-1 and J usage is TRBJ1-1, with 10 bases identical to TRBD1. The CDR3 contains 17 residues. The germline CDR1 and CDR2 sequences are WNHNN and SYGVQD (reference sequence). V was pared by 2 bases and J by 6 bases, with 12 bases of the junction left unmatched. CDR3 amino acids: CASSEGGTGVGLAEAFF. The CDR3 nucleotides are TGCGCCAGCAGTGAGGGGGGGACAGGGGTCGGGCTCGCTGAAGCTTTCTTT.

This clone was recorded once. This chain links TRBV10-3 with TRBJ2-5; the D gene is possibly TRBD2 (6 bases). The germline V and J ends were trimmed by 4 bases and 7 bases, with 16 bases remaining between them. This CDR3 comprises 14 residues. The germline CDR1 and CDR2 sequences are ENHRY and SYGVKD. CDR3 protein: CAISVDGGRGTQYF. CDR3 DNA sequence: TGTGCCATCAGTGTTGACGGGGGTAGGGGGACCCAGTACTTC.